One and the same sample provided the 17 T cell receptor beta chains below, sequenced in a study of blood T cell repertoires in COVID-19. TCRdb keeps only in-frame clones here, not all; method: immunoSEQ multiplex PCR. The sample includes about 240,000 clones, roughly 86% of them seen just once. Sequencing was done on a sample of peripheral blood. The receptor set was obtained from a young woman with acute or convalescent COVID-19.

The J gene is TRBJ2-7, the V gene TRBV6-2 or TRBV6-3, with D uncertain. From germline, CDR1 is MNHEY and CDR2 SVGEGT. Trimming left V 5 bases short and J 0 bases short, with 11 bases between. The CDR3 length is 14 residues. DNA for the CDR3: TGTGCCAGCAGTGCGCGCTCAATCTCCTACGAGCAGTACTTC. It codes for CASSARSISYEQYF.

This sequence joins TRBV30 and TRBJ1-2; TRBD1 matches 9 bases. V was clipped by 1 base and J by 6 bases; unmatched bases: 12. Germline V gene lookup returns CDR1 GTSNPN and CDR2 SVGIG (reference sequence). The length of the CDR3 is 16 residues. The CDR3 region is CAWSAGQGTSGHGYTF. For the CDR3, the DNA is TGTGCCTGGAGTGCGGGACAGGGAACATCGGGCCATGGCTACACCTTC.

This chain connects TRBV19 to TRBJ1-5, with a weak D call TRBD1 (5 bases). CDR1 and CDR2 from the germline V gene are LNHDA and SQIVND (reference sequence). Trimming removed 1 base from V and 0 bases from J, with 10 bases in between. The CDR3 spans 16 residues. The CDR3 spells CASSIGAGLSNQPQHF. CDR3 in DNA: TGTGCCAGTAGTATAGGAGCGGGACTTAGCAATCAGCCCCAGCATTTT.

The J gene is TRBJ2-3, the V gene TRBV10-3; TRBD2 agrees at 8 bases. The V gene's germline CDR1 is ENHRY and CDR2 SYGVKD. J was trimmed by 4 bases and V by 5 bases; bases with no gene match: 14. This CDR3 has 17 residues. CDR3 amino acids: CAISPPPTSVESDTQYF. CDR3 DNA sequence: TGTGCCATCAGTCCTCCTCCGACTAGCGTGGAGTCAGATACGCAGTATTTT.

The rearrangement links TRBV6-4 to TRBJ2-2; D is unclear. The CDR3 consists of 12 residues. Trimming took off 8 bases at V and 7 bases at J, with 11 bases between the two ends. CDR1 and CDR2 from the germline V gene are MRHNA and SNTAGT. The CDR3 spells CASGKDNGELFF. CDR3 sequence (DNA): TGTGCCAGCGGAAAAGACAACGGGGAGCTGTTTTTT.

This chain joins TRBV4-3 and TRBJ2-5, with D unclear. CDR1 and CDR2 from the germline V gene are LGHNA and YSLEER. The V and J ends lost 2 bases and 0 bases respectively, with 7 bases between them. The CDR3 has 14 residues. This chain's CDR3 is CASSQNTYQETQYF. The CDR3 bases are TGCGCCAGCAGCCAAAACACGTACCAAGAGACCCAGTACTTC.

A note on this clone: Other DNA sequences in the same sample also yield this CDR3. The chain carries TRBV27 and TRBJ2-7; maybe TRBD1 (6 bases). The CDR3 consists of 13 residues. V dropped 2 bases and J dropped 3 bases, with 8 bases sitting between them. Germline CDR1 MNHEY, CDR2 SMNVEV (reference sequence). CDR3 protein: CASSLGRGYEQYF. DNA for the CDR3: TGTGCCAGCAGTTTAGGCAGGGGCTACGAGCAGTACTTC.

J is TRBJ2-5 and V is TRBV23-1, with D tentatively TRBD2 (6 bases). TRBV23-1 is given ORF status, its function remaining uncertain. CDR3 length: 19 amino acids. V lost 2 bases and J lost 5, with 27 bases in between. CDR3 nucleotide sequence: TGCGCCAGCAGTCAACGGGGGTGCCACACAGGCGTAAACGTGGAGACCCAGTACTTC. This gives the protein CASSQRGCHTGVNVETQYF.

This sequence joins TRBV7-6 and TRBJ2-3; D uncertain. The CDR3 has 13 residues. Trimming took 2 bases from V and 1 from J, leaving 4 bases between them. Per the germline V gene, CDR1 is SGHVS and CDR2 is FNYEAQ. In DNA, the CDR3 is TGTGCCAGCAGCTTAACAGGCACAGATACGCAGTATTTT. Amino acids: CASSLTGTDTQYF.

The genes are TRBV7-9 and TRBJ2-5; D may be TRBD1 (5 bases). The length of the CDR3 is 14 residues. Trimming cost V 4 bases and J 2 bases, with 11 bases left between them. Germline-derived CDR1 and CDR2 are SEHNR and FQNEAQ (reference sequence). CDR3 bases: TGTGCCAGCAGCTACCTAGACAGACAAGAGACCCAGTACTTC. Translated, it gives CASSYLDRQETQYF. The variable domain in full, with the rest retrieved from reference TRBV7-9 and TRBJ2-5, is DTGVSQNPRHKITKRGQNVTFRCDPISEHNRLYWYRQTLGQGPEFLTYFQNEAQLEKSRLLSDRFSAERPKGSFSTLEIQRTEQGDSAMYLCASSYLDRQETQYFGPGTRLLVL.

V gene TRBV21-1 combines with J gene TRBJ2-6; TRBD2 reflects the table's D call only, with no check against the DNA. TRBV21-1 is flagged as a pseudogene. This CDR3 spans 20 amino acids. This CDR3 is CASSGRASGRTLSGANVLTF. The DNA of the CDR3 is TGTGCCAGCTCCGGCCGGGCTAGCGGGAGGACACTCTCTGGGGCCAACGTCCTGACTTTC.

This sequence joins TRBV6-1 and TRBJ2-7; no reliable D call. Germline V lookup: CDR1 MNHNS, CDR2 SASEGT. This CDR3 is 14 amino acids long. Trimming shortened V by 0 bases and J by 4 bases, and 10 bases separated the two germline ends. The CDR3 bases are TGTGCCAGCAGTGAAGCACAGAAACGTTACGAGCAGTACTTC. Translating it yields CASSEAQKRYEQYF.

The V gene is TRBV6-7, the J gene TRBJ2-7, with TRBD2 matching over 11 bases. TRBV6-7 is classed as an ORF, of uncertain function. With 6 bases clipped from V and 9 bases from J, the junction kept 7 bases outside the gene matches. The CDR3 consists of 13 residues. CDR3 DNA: TGTGCCAGCAGCTTAGCGGGAGGGCCGGGGCAGTACTTC. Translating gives CASSLAGGPGQYF.

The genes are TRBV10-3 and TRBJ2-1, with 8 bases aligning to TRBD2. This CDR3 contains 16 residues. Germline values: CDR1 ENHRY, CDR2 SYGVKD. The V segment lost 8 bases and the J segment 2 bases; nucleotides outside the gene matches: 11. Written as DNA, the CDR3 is TGTGCCATCTCTTCGATAGCGGGACCCCCCTACAATGAGCAGTTCTTC. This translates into CAISSIAGPPYNEQFF.

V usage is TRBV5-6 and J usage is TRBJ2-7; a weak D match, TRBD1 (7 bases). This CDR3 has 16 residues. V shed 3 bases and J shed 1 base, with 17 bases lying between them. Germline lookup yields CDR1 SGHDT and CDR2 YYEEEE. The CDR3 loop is CASSSRSAGGSYEQYF. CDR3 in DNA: TGTGCCAGCAGCTCCCGTTCAGCAGGGGGGTCCTACGAGCAGTACTTC.

The DNA for the CDR3 is TGTGCCAGCAGTCGGGACAGTCCGCTTTCACCCCTCCACTTT. Translation: CASSRDSPLSPLHF. This sequence joins TRBV25-1 and TRBJ1-6, with 7 bases matching TRBD1. The trim removed 5 bases at V and 9 bases at J, leaving 7 bases unmatched. CDR1 and CDR2 (germline): MGHDK, SYGVNS. This CDR3 is 14 amino acids long.

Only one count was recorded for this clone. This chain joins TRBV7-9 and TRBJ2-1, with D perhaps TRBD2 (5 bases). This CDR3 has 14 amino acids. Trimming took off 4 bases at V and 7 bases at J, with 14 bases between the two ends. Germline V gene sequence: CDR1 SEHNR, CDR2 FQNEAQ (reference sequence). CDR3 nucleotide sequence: TGTGCCAGCAGCTCGGGGATCCAATGGAATGAGCAGTTCTTC. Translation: CASSSGIQWNEQFF.